This T cell receptor beta chain was obtained from a study of blood T cell repertoires in COVID-19 (dated by TCRdb to 2019 to 2021). Regarding the research as a whole: Samples from collaborators originated in the United States, Italy and Spain and spanned both the acute and convalescent phases of COVID-19. The prospective study material was composed of cDNA or gDNA derived from T cells, B-cell-depleted T cells, or PBMCs. The repertoires were released in a freely available public database meant as a resource for research on the immune response to SARS-CoV-2. Subjects who had been exposed to COVID-19, were actively infected with it, or had recovered from it provided the deeply sampled blood TCRbeta repertoires that made up the dataset. A de-identified subject ID, COVID-19 status, age in years and sex were almost always included in the sample metadata. Where HLA class I and class II types were available, the types were taken from metadata supplied by the sample provider, not from assay-based typing. Samples were obtained from the ongoing ImmuneRACE study (first 160 participants) and from 1,254 subjects provided by 6 global collaborators. The paper as a whole reports these results and caveats: The quantity of clinical and demographic metadata differed by source and by participant and was supplied without curation.

A word on this clone: The target of this receptor is not known. No quality values exist for individual bases; no much larger clone is one base distant.

The collaborating institutions used their own protocols to collect whole blood in K2EDTA tubes. For TCRbeta analysis, collaborators shipped samples as frozen whole blood, isolated PBMCs, or DNA extracted from either of those sample types. The immunoSEQ Assay, a bias-controlled multiplex PCR, was used to amplify TCRbeta CDR3 regions from genomic DNA. Per the source publication's procedure: Nucleated cell counts per sample were estimated from amplification of reference gene primers within the assay. To quantify the absolute abundance of each unique TCRbeta CDR3 rearrangement, sequence reads were collapsed and filtered. For each sample, productive Simpson clonality was calculated as the square root of Simpson's diversity index across productive rearrangements. Entries here come from immuneACCESS through TCRdb and include only in-frame sequences with V and J called. Some clones fail to appear in such tables; in the studies checked, an unresolved V gene covers under half of the shortfall, and the cause of the remainder is unknown. That table supplies the V and J calls and clone size; D and trimming were determined from the DNA. The sample table holds about 280,000 clones, of which approximately 91% were seen once. 9% to 9.5% of the sample rests with the top ten.

Sequencing input: peripheral blood. The clonotype originates from a man aged 18 to 35 with active or convalescent COVID-19.

The sequenced DNA is TGTGCCAGCAGCCCCGGACAGGGGTCGGAAGAGCAGTTCTTC. It specifies CASSPGQGSEEQFF. The rearrangement joined TRBV6-4 to TRBJ2-1; 9 bases in between match TRBD1. From the cysteine up to the phenylalanine, the CDR3 has a length of 14 residues. The read is trimmed to its CDR3 DNA, 42 bases read in frame from base 1. CDR1 is given as MRHNA and CDR2 as SNTAGT, both from the germline V gene. Trimming takes 6 bases off V and 10 bases off J; junction bases not matched to a gene: 10.